Following are 15 T cell receptor beta chains from one sample sequenced in a study of blood T cells in healthy people across ages. A second PCR of roughly 7 to 11 cycles used a sample-barcoded 5' primer and a J-beta primer mix. TCRdb used MiXCR to reprocess the 5' RACE reads, holding one entry per CDR3 protein. The table has about 1.6 million distinct CDR3 sequences, about 35% seen once. Material: blood. These TCRs come from a woman aged 30 to 39 in good health.

This clonotype was observed a handful of times. V and J are TRBV20-1 and TRBJ2-5, with TRBD2 identical over 7 bases. Germline CDR1 and CDR2: DFQATT and SNEGSKA (reference sequence). This CDR3 region has 13 residues. Trimming took 6 bases from V and 0 from J; bases not matched to a gene: 4. The CDR3 coding sequence is TGCAGTGCCGCCGGGGGGTACCAAGAGACCCAGTACTTC. Translating it yields CSAAGGYQETQYF.

The chain joins TRBV9 to TRBJ2-7; TRBD2 matches at 11 bases. CDR1 is SGDLS, CDR2 YYNGEE, per germline. The CDR3 length is 15 residues. Trimming at V came to 3 bases and at J to 3 bases, leaving 5 bases not matched to a gene. The CDR3 nucleotides read TGTGCCAGCAGCGCGGGACTAGCGGCAGACTACGAGCAGTACTTC. As protein: CASSAGLAADYEQYF.

V gene TRBV5-1 combines with J gene TRBJ2-1, with D perhaps matching TRBD2 (6 bases). This CDR3 comprises 15 residues. V lost 6 bases, J lost 4 bases, and 17 bases lay in between. Looked up from germline, CDR1 is SGHRS and CDR2 is YFSETQ. The CDR3 nucleotides are TGCGCCAGCACCCTGAGTGGCGGGACTTACAATGAGCAGTTCTTC. Translated: CASTLSGGTYNEQFF. The variable domain in full, with the rest retrieved from reference TRBV5-1 and TRBJ2-1, is KAGVTQTPRYLIKTRGQQVTLSCSPISGHRSVSWYQQTPGQGLQFLFEYFSETQRNKGNFPGRFSGRQFSNSRSEMNVSTLELGDSALYLCASTLSGGTYNEQFFGPGTRLTVL.

The CDR3 sequence: CASSQDKGLPEETQYF. CDR3 nucleotides: TGTGCCAGCAGCCAAGATAAGGGACTACCAGAAGAGACCCAGTACTTC. This chain joins TRBV3-1 and TRBJ2-5; TRBD2 matches 7 bases. There are 16 residues in the CDR3. The V segment lost 0 bases and the J segment 3 bases; nucleotides outside the gene matches: 7. CDR1 is LGHDT and CDR2 is YNNKEL in the germline V gene (reference sequence).

There are a few counts of this clonotype. The rearrangement links TRBV29-1 to TRBJ1-2; no reliable D call. Germline V gene data show CDR1 as SQVTM and CDR2 as ANQGSEA. The V end lost 0 bases, the J end lost 7 bases, and 18 bases lay between the germline ends. CDR3 length equals 15 residues. As DNA, the CDR3 is TGCAGCGTTGAAGATCAGAGCCTTGCGTCCCGTGGCTACACCTTC. Translation: CSVEDQSLASRGYTF. The full variable domain, in which reference TRBV29-1 and TRBJ1-2 provide the parts outside the CDR3, is SAVISQKPSRDICQRGTSLTIQCQVDSQVTMMFWYRQQPGQSLTLIATANQGSEATYESGFVIDKFPISRPNLTFSTLTVSNMSPEDSSIYLCSVEDQSLASRGYTFGSGTRLTVV.

The chain combines TRBV15 with TRBJ2-3; D is undetermined. Germline CDR1 and CDR2: LNHNV and YYDKDF (reference sequence). Trimming left V 4 bases short and J 9 bases short, with 14 bases between. This CDR3 is 13 amino acids long. CDR3 region: CATSNHQGQTQYF. For the CDR3, the DNA is TGTGCCACCAGCAACCATCAAGGGCAGACGCAGTATTTT.

This clonotype was observed many times. The chain is built from TRBV29-1 and TRBJ2-7; 9 nucleotides align to TRBD1. The germline V gene encodes CDR1 SQVTM and CDR2 ANQGSEA. J gave up 2 bases and V 7 bases, and 9 bases lay outside the gene matches. The CDR3 has 14 residues. In DNA, the CDR3 is TGCAGCGCGACCTTTGGGACAGGGCCCTACGAGCAGTACTTC. Protein product: CSATFGTGPYEQYF.

The V and J genes are TRBV2 and TRBJ2-7, with a tentative D call TRBD1 (5 bases). The CDR3 covers 16 residues. Germline V CDR1 and CDR2: SNHLY, FYNNEI. Trimming removed 5 bases from V and 3 bases from J, with 20 bases in between. Written as DNA, the CDR3 is TGTGCCAGCAGTCCCGCTGGACAAGGCCCCGTCTACGAGCAGTACTTC. It encodes CASSPAGQGPVYEQYF.

This clonotype was seen a few times. The chain links TRBV6-1 to TRBJ1-2; D call uncertain. The germline V and J ends were trimmed by 5 bases and 6 bases, with 19 bases remaining between them. The germline V gene encodes CDR1 MNHNS and CDR2 SASEGT. CDR3 length: 15 amino acids. The chain's CDR3 is CASSPHSSPRDGYTF. CDR3 nucleotides: TGTGCCAGCAGTCCCCACAGTAGCCCTAGGGATGGCTACACCTTC.

This clonotype came up once. The germline gene is not matched at one end of the junction; a read error may be the cause. This chain joins TRBV6-1 and TRBJ1-2, with D hard to call. The CDR3 sequence is 10 residues long. The germline V gene has CDR1 MNHNS and CDR2 SASEGT. The DNA for the CDR3 is TGTGCCAGCATGGCCTATGGCTGCACCTTC. The encoded protein is CASMAYGCTF.

This clonotype has just a few counts. The J gene is TRBJ2-7, the V gene TRBV3-1; D is perhaps TRBD1 or TRBD2 (6 bases each). Per germline, CDR1 LGHDT and CDR2 YNNKEL (reference sequence). Trimming took off 1 base at V and 3 bases at J, with 13 bases between the two ends. This CDR3 region has 15 residues. The CDR3 DNA reads TGTGCCAGCAGCCAAGTTCCGGGGGCCGACTACGAGCAGTACTTC. Its protein product is CASSQVPGADYEQYF.

The rearrangement joins TRBV10-3 to TRBJ1-1; 7 nucleotides line up with TRBD1. There are 13 residues in the CDR3. Trimming cost V 9 bases and J 3 bases; bases outside gene matches: 7. The germline V gene encodes CDR1 ENHRY and CDR2 SYGVKD. As DNA, the CDR3 is TGTGCCATAGCACTAGACAGGGACACTGAAGCTTTCTTT. Translation gives CAIALDRDTEAFF.

This clonotype was observed a handful of times. J is TRBJ2-5 and V is TRBV11-1; tentative D call: TRBD2 (6 bases). Trimming removed 5 bases from V and 3 bases from J, with 10 bases in between. This CDR3 region has 13 residues. Germline-derived CDR1 and CDR2 are SGHAT and FQDESV (reference sequence). The CDR3 sequence is CASSRDSKETQYF. The CDR3 DNA sequence: TGTGCCAGCAGCCGGGACTCGAAAGAGACCCAGTACTTC.

The chain joins TRBV20-1 to TRBJ1-4; D uncertain. The CDR3 consists of 14 residues. CDR1 is DFQATT, CDR2 SNEGSKA, per germline (reference sequence). V lost 1 base and J 5 bases, leaving 11 bases between the germline ends. This CDR3 reads CSARGIPLNEKLFF. Here the CDR3 DNA reads TGCAGTGCTAGAGGAATACCGCTAAATGAAAAACTGTTTTTT.

The CDR3 sequence is CASSRDGNNQPQHF. CDR3 DNA sequence: TGTGCCAGCAGTCGGGACGGTAACAATCAGCCCCAGCATTTT. This chain connects TRBV6-2 or TRBV6-3 to TRBJ1-5, with a possible D match to TRBD1 (5 bases). Looked up from germline, CDR1 is MNHEY and CDR2 is SVGEGT. The ends were cut back, 5 bases at V and 3 bases at J, with 11 bases in the middle. This CDR3 spans 14 amino acids.